These T cell receptor beta chains were read from a single sample in a study of blood T cell repertoires in COVID-19. Some clones are missing from TCRdb's copy, which holds only in-frame ones; the method was immunoSEQ multiplex PCR. The sample includes roughly 200,000 clones, roughly 80% of them seen just once. The sample comprised peripheral blood. The receptors were sampled from a man aged 55-75 years with acute or convalescent COVID-19. Each CDR3 is given without its conserved first and last residue. The order of the fields is V gene, J gene, CDR3 length, CDR3 protein.

TRBV4-3	TRBJ2-1	13	ASSPSTGSYNEQF
TRBV4-2	TRBJ1-2	14	ASSQLGQGANYGYT
TRBV23-1	TRBJ2-7	13	ASTSRDRVPYEQY
TRBV2	TRBJ1-6	14	ASSAGGGQTDSPLH
TRBV7-6	TRBJ2-3	15	ASSLATSGGQADTQY
TRBV10-3	TRBJ1-6	15	AICDGSGSSYNSPLH
TRBV7-2	TRBJ1-2	12	ASSRQGSGYGYT
TRBV7-9	TRBJ2-7	12	ASSLATGSDEQY
TRBV11-2	TRBJ2-2	16	ASRRPPAAKSNTGELF
TRBV4-1	TRBJ1-2	13	ASSQAAGQNYGYT
TRBV10-1	TRBJ2-7	12	ARGTAQPPYEQY
TRBV19	TRBJ2-6	13	ASSITGAGANVLT
TRBV18	TRBJ1-2	13	ASSPYTAVENGYT
TRBV24-1	TRBJ1-5	11	ATSDVQGQPQH
TRBV29-1	TRBJ1-3	14	SAARSDRGAGNTIY
TRBV6-6	TRBJ1-1	13	ASRGDRGQYTEAF
TRBV3-1/TRBV3-2	TRBJ2-7	10	ASSRSGGEQY
TRBV3-1/TRBV3-2	TRBJ1-3	13	ASSQVGVGGNTIY
TRBV6-5	TRBJ2-7	12	ASSLGTPNYEQY
TRBV10-3	TRBJ1-1	14	AISESSGGRHTEAF
TRBV27	TRBJ2-2	14	ASSLFSREGGGELF
TRBV10-2	TRBJ2-1	11	ASSEISVDEQF
TRBV18	TRBJ1-6	14	ASSLTGTGEGSPLH
TRBV20-1	TRBJ1-2	12	SASEDRGAYGYT
TRBV13	TRBJ2-7	15	ASSASRTSGYRYEQY
TRBV5-6	TRBJ1-2	11	ASKPGQGLGYT
TRBV19	TRBJ1-2	11	ASSIAVRDGYT
TRBV30	TRBJ2-4	11	AWSSGAKNIQY
TRBV18	TRBJ1-2	11	ASSPRQVYGYT
TRBV19	TRBJ1-6	11	ASRDRGNSPLH
TRBV28	TRBJ1-2	12	ASSAPGKNYGYT
TRBV5-5	TRBJ2-7	11	ASSFQGMREQY
TRBV5-6	TRBJ1-2	12	ASSLSQGLRGYT
TRBV27	TRBJ1-6	12	ASSFPQRNSPLH
TRBV6-5	TRBJ1-4	13	ASSYGTMTNEKLF
TRBV7-2	TRBJ2-3	17	ASSLKAGVSGRITDTQY
TRBV10-3	TRBJ2-4	14	AISDLRGRDKNIQY
TRBV2	TRBJ2-3	11	ASSVTTTDTQY
TRBV6-1	TRBJ1-1	10	ASSQGYTEAF
TRBV7-7	TRBJ1-2	16	ASSLVGDRGRSGSGYT
TRBV7-3	TRBJ2-3	15	ASSSGQGGIGADTQY
TRBV7-9	TRBJ1-4	11	ASSLYGNEKLF
TRBV27	TRBJ1-1	9	ASTWGAEAF
TRBV5-1	TRBJ2-1	14	ASSLPTSGSENEQF
TRBV15	TRBJ1-3	14	ATSRVRGISGNTIY
TRBV15	TRBJ1-2	14	ATSRDHGGGIGGYT
TRBV24-1	TRBJ2-7	13	ATSGSSDRAGEQY
TRBV9	TRBJ2-3	11	ASSGAGGNTQY
TRBV2	TRBJ1-2	12	ATALQGDDYGYT
TRBV27	TRBJ2-1	17	ASRKWGTSGRTRDNEQF
TRBV30	TRBJ1-1	11	AWRTTGSTEAF
TRBV6-2/TRBV6-3	TRBJ1-2	13	ASSYVPGQGAGYT
TRBV15	TRBJ1-1	12	ATSRRDRVTEAF
TRBV9	TRBJ2-3	15	ASSPRGGQGSTDTQY
TRBV5-6	TRBJ1-1	12	ASSSGQPNTEAF
TRBV7-3	TRBJ2-3	13	ASSPTLGGTDTQY
TRBV15	TRBJ1-4	12	ATSRGQGWEKLF
TRBV10-3	TRBJ2-1	13	AISDGSGSGNEQF
TRBV7-8	TRBJ2-7	14	ASSFGTAWSSYEQY